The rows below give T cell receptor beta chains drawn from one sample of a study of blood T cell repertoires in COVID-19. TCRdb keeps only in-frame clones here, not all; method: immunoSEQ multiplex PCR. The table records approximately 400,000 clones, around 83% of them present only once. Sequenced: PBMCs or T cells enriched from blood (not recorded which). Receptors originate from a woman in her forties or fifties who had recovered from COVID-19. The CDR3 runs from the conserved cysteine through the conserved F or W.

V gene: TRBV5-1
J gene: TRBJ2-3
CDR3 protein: CASSFLQGQTDTQYF

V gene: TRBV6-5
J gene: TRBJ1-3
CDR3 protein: CASGHRGLGNTIYF

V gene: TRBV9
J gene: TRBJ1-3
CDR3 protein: CASSESGRDTIYF

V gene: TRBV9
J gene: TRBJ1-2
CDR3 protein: CASSAQGMGGYTF

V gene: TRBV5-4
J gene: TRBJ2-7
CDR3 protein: CASSPPGLAVDEQYF

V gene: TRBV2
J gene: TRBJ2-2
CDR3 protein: CASRGDSAFTGELFF

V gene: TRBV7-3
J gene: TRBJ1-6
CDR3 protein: CASSGDGGNSPLHF

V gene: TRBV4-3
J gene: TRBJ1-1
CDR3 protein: CASSRNRGTEAFF

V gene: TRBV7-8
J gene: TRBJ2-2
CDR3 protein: CASSLGGLAGSGELFF

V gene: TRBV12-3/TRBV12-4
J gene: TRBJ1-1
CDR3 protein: CASSAQVSEAFF

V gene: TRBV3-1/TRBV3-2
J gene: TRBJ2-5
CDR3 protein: CASSHDWRSGEYQETQYF

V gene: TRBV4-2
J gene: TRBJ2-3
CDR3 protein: CASSHNLAALTDTQYF

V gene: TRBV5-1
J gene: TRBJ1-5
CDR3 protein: CASSLGSLPSQPQHF

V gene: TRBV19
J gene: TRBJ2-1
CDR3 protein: CASNKRGLSSSYNEQFF

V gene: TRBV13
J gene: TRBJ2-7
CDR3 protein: CASSRVGGPNSLYF

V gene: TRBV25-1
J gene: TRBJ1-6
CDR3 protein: CASSEFPGMGNSPLHF

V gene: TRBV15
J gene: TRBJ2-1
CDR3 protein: CATSRGFPGLAGNEQFF

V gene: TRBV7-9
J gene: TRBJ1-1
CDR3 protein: CASSFGNPEAFF

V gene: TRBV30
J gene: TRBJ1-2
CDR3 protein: CAWSGGGYYGYTF

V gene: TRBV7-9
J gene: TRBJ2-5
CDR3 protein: CASIQGQGDQETQYF

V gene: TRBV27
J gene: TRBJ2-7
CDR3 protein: CASRPQGQGHEQYF

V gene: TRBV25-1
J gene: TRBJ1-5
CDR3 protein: CASSGRGWDQPQHF

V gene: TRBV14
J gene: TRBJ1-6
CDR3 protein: CASSQESYNSPLHF

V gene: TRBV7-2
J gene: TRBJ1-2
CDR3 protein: CASSLTGQRYGYTF

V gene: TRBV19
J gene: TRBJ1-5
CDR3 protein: CASSINQGIAYQPQHF

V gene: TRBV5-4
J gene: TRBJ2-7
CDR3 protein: CASSLAGRNYEQYF

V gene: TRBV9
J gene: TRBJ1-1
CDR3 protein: CASSVGVTSNTEAFF

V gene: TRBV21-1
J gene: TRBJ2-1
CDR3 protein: CASSERLAGGPSSEQFF

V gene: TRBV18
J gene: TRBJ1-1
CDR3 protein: CASSPRQGGWNTEAFF

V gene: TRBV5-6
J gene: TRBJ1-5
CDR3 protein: CASSLGRGQPQHF

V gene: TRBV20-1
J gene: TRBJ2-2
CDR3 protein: CSASQNTGELFF

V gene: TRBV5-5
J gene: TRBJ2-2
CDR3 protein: CASSLRPGAGELFF

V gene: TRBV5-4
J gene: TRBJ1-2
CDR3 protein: CASSLREGGYTF

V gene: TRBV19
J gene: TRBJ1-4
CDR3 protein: CASSQNGQGLVGIEKLFF

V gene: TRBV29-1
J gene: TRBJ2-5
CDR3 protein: CSGGEGTRVNF

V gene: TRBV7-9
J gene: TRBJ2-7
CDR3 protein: CASSLNFYEQYF

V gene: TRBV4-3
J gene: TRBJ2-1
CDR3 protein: CASSQERTRIPNEQFF

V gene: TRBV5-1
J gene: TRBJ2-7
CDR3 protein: CASSLQGVLDEQYF

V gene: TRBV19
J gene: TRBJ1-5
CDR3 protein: CASSIDHGVGNQPQHF

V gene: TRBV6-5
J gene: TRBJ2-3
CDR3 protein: CASSYGRGDTQYF

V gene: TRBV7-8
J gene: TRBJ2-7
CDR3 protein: CASSLYSSYEQYF

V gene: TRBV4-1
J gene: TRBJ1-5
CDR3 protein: CASSQGRGQPQHF

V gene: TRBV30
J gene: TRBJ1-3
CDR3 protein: CAWSGGNTIYF